These 32 T cell receptor beta chains share one sample of origin, sequenced in a study of blood T cell repertoires in COVID-19. The method was immunoSEQ multiplex PCR; TCRdb's version includes in-frame clones alone and lacks a portion of them. The data contain more than 150,000 clones, under 90% of them singletons. The sample taken for sequencing was peripheral blood. Source of these receptors: a human donor in a cohort sampled during active COVID-19.

For the CDR3, the DNA is TGTGCCAGCAGCCCATTCTTGCTTAGCGGGGGCCAAGAGACCCAGTACTTC. This sequence encodes CASSPFLLSGGQETQYF. The gene calls are TRBV3-1 (or the pseudogene TRBV3-2) and TRBJ2-5, with 9 bases that match TRBD2. The CDR3 is 17 residues long. Germline V gene data show CDR1 as LGHDT and CDR2 as YNNKEL (reference sequence). With 4 bases clipped from V and 1 base from J, the junction kept 10 bases outside the gene matches.

The CDR3 loop reads CASTRAHGSGANVLTF. CDR3 DNA: TGTGCCAGTACCAGGGCACATGGCTCTGGGGCCAACGTCCTGACTTTC. The genes are TRBV19 and TRBJ2-6; D may be TRBD1 (5 bases). Germline V lookup: CDR1 LNHDA, CDR2 SQIVND (reference sequence). The CDR3 consists of 16 residues. V was trimmed by 7 bases and J by 0 bases, leaving 13 bases between them.

The V gene is TRBV6-5, the J gene TRBJ1-2, with TRBD1 matching over 7 bases. V shed 4 bases, J shed 8 bases, and the junction held 13 bases outside the gene matches. CDR1 is MNHEY and CDR2 is SVGAGI in the germline V gene. The length of the CDR3 is 15 residues. The CDR3 DNA follows: TGTGCCAGCAGTTCCCAGACAGGGCGAAGCAGGGGCTACACCTTC. This codes for CASSSQTGRSRGYTF.

The genes are TRBV19 and TRBJ2-3, with 9 positions matching TRBD1. Germline CDR1 is LNHDA and CDR2 is SQIVND (reference sequence). The CDR3 is made up of 16 amino acids. After removal of 5 bases from V and 4 bases from J, the junction contained 10 bases not matched to a gene. CDR3 protein: CASSGDRDRAPDTQYF. In DNA, the CDR3 is TGTGCCAGTAGTGGGGACCGGGACAGGGCCCCAGATACGCAGTATTTT.

This chain uses TRBV6-6 with TRBJ1-4; 8 bases match TRBD1. V lost 6 bases, J lost 5 bases, and 8 bases stayed unmatched. The CDR3 is 15 residues long. Germline CDR1 reads MNHNY; CDR2 reads SVGAGI (reference sequence). DNA of the CDR3: TGTGCCAGCAGATTCCGGACAGGGCCGAATGAAAAACTGTTTTTT. Translating it yields CASRFRTGPNEKLFF.

The chain uses TRBV5-1 and TRBJ2-7; D is perhaps TRBD2 (5 bases). The CDR3 has 15 residues. The germline V gene encodes CDR1 SGHRS and CDR2 YFSETQ. The ends were cut back, 0 bases at V and 6 bases at J, with 16 bases in the middle. The CDR3 DNA reads as TGCGCCAGCAGCTTGGGAGGGCCGCCCACGTTCGAGCAGTACTTC. It codes for CASSLGGPPTFEQYF.

The chain has TRBV19 and TRBJ2-3; D may be TRBD1 (6 bases). V was trimmed by 8 bases and J by 6 bases, leaving 12 bases between them. Germline V gene data show CDR1 as LNHDA and CDR2 as SQIVND (reference sequence). This CDR3 spans 12 amino acids. This CDR3 is CASATGLDTQYF. Written as DNA, the CDR3 is TGTGCCAGTGCGACAGGCCTTGATACGCAGTATTTT.

The table lists this clone with a count of one. The rearrangement uses TRBV13 and TRBJ1-6; D is undetermined. Trimming shortened V by 4 bases and J by 14 bases, and 21 bases separated the two germline ends. The germline V gene has CDR1 PRHDT and CDR2 FYEKMQ (reference sequence). CDR3 length: 15 residues. CDR3 loop: CASSSYIQLGRALHF. CDR3 bases: TGTGCCAGCAGCTCCTATATTCAGCTCGGGCGGGCCCTCCACTTT.

The rearrangement links TRBV18 to TRBJ2-6; no clear D. Germline lookup yields CDR1 KGHSH and CDR2 LQKENI. The V end was cut by 3 bases, the J end by 1 base, with 7 bases between. The CDR3 spans 15 residues. CDR3 sequence (DNA): TGTGCCAGCTCACCCAAAAATTCTGGGGCCAACGTCCTGACTTTC. Translation: CASSPKNSGANVLTF.

This chain uses TRBV4-1 with TRBJ2-7; TRBD2 matches 12 bases. The V segment lost 0 bases and the J segment 7 bases; nucleotides outside the gene matches: 7. Germline V gene lookup returns CDR1 MGHRA and CDR2 YSYEKL. The CDR3 is 16 amino acids. CDR3 in amino acids: CASSQEIGLAGKEQYF. The CDR3 DNA reads TGCGCCAGCAGCCAAGAAATAGGACTAGCGGGGAAGGAGCAGTACTTC.

The chain carries TRBV5-1 and TRBJ2-1, with D perhaps TRBD2 (7 bases). In germline, CDR1 is SGHRS, CDR2 YFSETQ. This CDR3 has 14 amino acids. Trimming pared 1 base from V and 9 bases from J, leaving 14 bases between. CDR3: CASSLNGGAVEQFF. The CDR3 coding sequence is TGCGCCAGCAGCTTGAATGGGGGGGCAGTTGAGCAGTTCTTC.

This chain connects TRBV3-1 (or the pseudogene TRBV3-2) to TRBJ1-2, with D perhaps matching TRBD1 (5 bases). V gave up 2 bases and J gave up 7 bases, with 14 bases separating them. Looked up from germline, CDR1 is LGHDT and CDR2 is YNNKEL (reference sequence). This CDR3 comprises 14 residues. CDR3 in amino acids: CASSQRQGIGGYTF. The DNA of the CDR3 is TGTGCCAGCAGCCAACGGCAGGGCATCGGTGGCTACACCTTC.

The chain couples TRBV13 to TRBJ2-1; TRBD1 matches 10 bases. The V segment lost 5 bases and the J segment 8 bases; nucleotides outside the gene matches: 15. This CDR3 contains 17 residues. Germline assignment: CDR1 PRHDT and CDR2 FYEKMQ (reference sequence). The CDR3, as DNA: TGTGCCAGCAGCACCCGGCGGGACAGGGGAGCAAGTTATGAGCAGTTCTTC. Its translation: CASSTRRDRGASYEQFF. Full variable domain (outside the CDR3, taken from reference TRBV13 and TRBJ2-1): AAGVIQSPRHLIKEKRETATLKCYPIPRHDTVYWYQQGPGQDPQFLISFYEKMQSDKGSIPDRFSAQQFSDYHSELNMSSLELGDSALYFCASSTRRDRGASYEQFFGPGTRLTVL.

The chain combines TRBV9 with TRBJ1-2, with a weak D call TRBD1 (5 bases). Germline loops: CDR1 SGDLS, CDR2 YYNGEE. V lost 5 bases and J lost 3, with 11 bases in between. The CDR3 contains 13 residues. This chain's CDR3 is CASSAGEDYGYTF. The CDR3 DNA reads TGTGCCAGCAGTGCGGGGGAGGACTATGGCTACACCTTC.

The genes are TRBV5-1 and TRBJ2-5, with D tentatively TRBD1 (6 bases). This CDR3 contains 16 residues. Germline values: CDR1 SGHRS, CDR2 YFSETQ. V lost 5 bases, J lost 5 bases, and 22 bases lay in between. CDR3 sequence reads: CASRLPRTTGKETQYF. CDR3 sequence (DNA): TGCGCCAGCAGACTACCCCGAACTACAGGGAAGGAGACCCAGTACTTC. Full variable domain (missing parts from reference TRBV5-1 and TRBJ2-5): KAGVTQTPRYLIKTRGQQVTLSCSPISGHRSVSWYQQTPGQGLQFLFEYFSETQRNKGNFPGRFSGRQFSNSRSEMNVSTLELGDSALYLCASRLPRTTGKETQYFGPGTRLLVL.

The chain links TRBV2 to TRBJ2-7, with TRBD2 matching over 8 bases. The length of the CDR3 is 14 residues. V lost 7 bases, J lost 1 base, and 6 bases stayed unmatched. The germline V gene encodes CDR1 SNHLY and CDR2 FYNNEI. The CDR3 nucleotides read TGTGCCAGCAAAGGGGGACTAGGATCCTACGAGCAGTACTTC. It translates to CASKGGLGSYEQYF.

This rearrangement joins TRBV5-6 to TRBJ2-5; TRBD1 matches 11 bases. With 2 bases clipped from V and 5 bases from J, the junction kept 8 bases outside the gene matches. This CDR3 is built from 16 residues. CDR1 and CDR2 from the germline V gene are SGHDT and YYEEEE. The CDR3 reads CASSFPWTGGTETQYF. The CDR3 region has the DNA TGTGCCAGCAGCTTTCCGTGGACAGGGGGCACGGAGACCCAGTACTTC.

CDR3 residues: CATSRVSLGTDYTF. The CDR3 DNA reads TGTGCCACCAGCAGGGTATCTTTGGGCACGGACTACACCTTC. V and J are TRBV15 and TRBJ1-2, with D unresolved. With 3 bases removed from V and 10 bases from J, the gap between germline ends came to 18 bases. Germline V gene sequence: CDR1 LNHNV, CDR2 YYDKDF (reference sequence). The CDR3 extends over 14 amino acids.

The chain links TRBV5-8 to TRBJ2-7, with a tentative D call TRBD2 (5 bases). The CDR3 consists of 13 residues. The V end lost 4 bases, the J end lost 8 bases, and 16 bases lay between the germline ends. Germline V lookup: CDR1 SGHTS, CDR2 YDEGEE. The CDR3 nucleotides are TGTGCCAGCAGCGGGGAGACCCCCGGCAAGCAGTACTTC. It codes for CASSGETPGKQYF.

The chain has TRBV19 and TRBJ2-6; possible D gene TRBD1, 6 bases. The CDR3 spans 15 residues. Germline CDR1 is LNHDA and CDR2 is SQIVND (reference sequence). With 6 bases removed from V and 1 base from J, the gap between germline ends came to 10 bases. CDR3 nucleotides: TGTGCCAGTAGAATGGACAGTTCTGGGGCCAACGTCCTGACTTTC. Its translation is CASRMDSSGANVLTF.

This clone came up once. This chain links TRBV6-5 with TRBJ2-6; weak D call: TRBD1 (6 bases). The CDR3 runs 15 residues. The V end was cut by 11 bases, the J end by 0 bases, with 14 bases between. Per germline, CDR1 MNHEY and CDR2 SVGAGI. The DNA for the CDR3 is TGTGCCGCTGGACAGACCAGCTCTGGGGCCAACGTCCTGACTTTC. It encodes CAAGQTSSGANVLTF.

V is TRBV7-6 and J is TRBJ1-4; D perhaps matches TRBD1 (6 bases). The CDR3 sequence is 14 residues long. Per the germline V gene, CDR1 is SGHVS and CDR2 is FNYEAQ. The V and J ends lost 5 bases and 6 bases respectively, with 13 bases between them. The CDR3 DNA is TGTGCCAGCAGCCATGGGGGCGGTTATGAAAAACTGTTTTTT. Protein product: CASSHGGGYEKLFF.

The V call is TRBV19, the J call TRBJ2-7; D is unresolved. CDR3 length: 15 residues. Germline-derived CDR1 and CDR2 are LNHDA and SQIVND (reference sequence). The germline V and J ends were trimmed by 5 bases and 3 bases, with 17 bases remaining between them. In DNA form, the CDR3 reads TGTGCCAGTAGTCCCTCAGGATCGTTTGGCTACGAGCAGTACTTC. This encodes CASSPSGSFGYEQYF.

This clone has just one count. The gene calls are TRBV6-5 and TRBJ2-7; 9 bases fit TRBD1. Trimming removed 5 bases from V and 2 bases from J; junction bases left unmatched: 7. This CDR3 contains 15 residues. Looked up from germline, CDR1 is MNHEY and CDR2 is SVGAGI. CDR3 nucleotide sequence: TGTGCCAGCAGTCCCGGGACAGGGATCCCCTACGAGCAGTACTTC. This sequence encodes CASSPGTGIPYEQYF.

The V and J genes are TRBV7-3 and TRBJ2-1; 8 nucleotides line up with TRBD2. J gave up 4 bases and V 0 bases, and 5 bases lay outside the gene matches. The CDR3 is 16 amino acids. CDR1 is SGHTA, CDR2 FQGTGA, per germline. This chain's CDR3 is CASSLTSGGRYNEQFF. The CDR3 DNA is TGTGCCAGCAGCTTAACGTCGGGGGGGCGATACAATGAGCAGTTCTTC.

The chain couples TRBV9 to TRBJ2-3; TRBD2 agrees at 8 bases. The V gene end was trimmed by 4 bases and the J gene end by 6 bases; junction bases not matched to a gene: 7. The germline V gene has CDR1 SGDLS and CDR2 YYNGEE. CDR3 length: 14 residues. CDR3 bases: TGTGCCAGCAGCCCCTCGGGGGGGCGGGATACGCAGTATTTT. It specifies CASSPSGGRDTQYF.

J is TRBJ1-1 and V is TRBV5-1; D perhaps matches TRBD1 (5 bases). The germline CDR1 and CDR2 sequences are SGHRS and YFSETQ. The CDR3 consists of 14 residues. Trimming removed 2 bases from V and 0 bases from J, with 8 bases in between. The CDR3 reads CASSFDSMNTEAFF. The CDR3 DNA is TGCGCCAGCAGCTTTGACAGCATGAACACTGAAGCTTTCTTT.

V usage is TRBV2 and J usage is TRBJ2-7; a weak D match, TRBD1 (5 bases). The V end was cut by 1 base, the J end by 0 bases, with 10 bases between. Germline CDR1 reads SNHLY; CDR2 reads FYNNEI. There are 15 residues in the CDR3. The CDR3 is CASSEGGTISYEQYF. The CDR3 region has the DNA TGTGCCAGCAGTGAAGGGGGCACCATCTCCTACGAGCAGTACTTC.

This chain connects TRBV30 to TRBJ1-2, with 12 bases lining up with TRBD1. The CDR3 extends over 15 amino acids. Unmatched junction bases numbered 3, after V lost 0 bases and J lost 4 bases. CDR1 is GTSNPN, CDR2 SVGIG, per germline (reference sequence). DNA of the CDR3: TGTGCCTGGAGTGTCGGGACAGGGGGCGCCTATGGCTACACCTTC. This translates into CAWSVGTGGAYGYTF.

The chain couples TRBV30 to TRBJ1-1; D unclear. V shed 6 bases and J shed 2 bases, with 10 bases lying between them. From germline, CDR1 is GTSNPN and CDR2 SVGIG (reference sequence). The CDR3 sequence is 12 residues long. The CDR3 DNA sequence: TGTGCCTGCCATCAAACTAACACTGAAGCTTTCTTT. Translating it yields CACHQTNTEAFF.

V is TRBV6-5 and J is TRBJ2-7, with 7 bases fitting TRBD1. This CDR3 spans 14 amino acids. V lost 6 bases, J lost 3 bases, and 8 bases stayed unmatched. The V gene's germline CDR1 is MNHEY and CDR2 SVGAGI. The CDR3 region is CASRPTGRLYEQYF. CDR3 nucleotides: TGTGCCAGCAGGCCGACAGGGCGCCTCTACGAGCAGTACTTC.

The chain employs TRBV6-2 or TRBV6-3 and TRBJ1-5; 11 bases match TRBD1. Germline loops: CDR1 MNHEY, CDR2 SVGEGT. There are 16 residues in the CDR3. The J segment lost 4 bases and the V segment lost 0 bases, leaving 2 bases of the junction unmatched. The CDR3 protein is CASSYSWDRGNQPQHF. The CDR3 DNA is TGTGCCAGCAGTTACTCCTGGGACAGGGGGAATCAGCCCCAGCATTTT.